This TCR beta chain was observed in a study of beta chain features in type 1 diabetes. Sequenced material consisted of expressed TCRB transcripts (all of the isolated RNA was reverse transcribed). Profiled with immunoSEQ multiplex PCR; TCRdb holds only in-frame clones, not every one. Of 300,000 to 450,000 clones listed, around 12% are singletons. Germline V gives CDR1 SGHTA, CDR2 FQGTGA. The CDR3 loop spans 18 amino acids. Losses at the gene ends were 4 bases for V and 3 bases for J; bases not matched to a gene: 17. The TCR originated in a man between 18 and 35 years old in good health. The chain uses TRBV7-3 and TRBJ2-7, with 8 bases aligning to TRBD2. Sequencing was carried out using naive CD4+ T cells from blood. The CDR3 reads CASSSSGGVGDGGYEQYF. In DNA form, the CDR3 reads TGTGCCAGCAGCTCCTCCGGGGGGGTAGGGGACGGAGGCTACGAGCAGTACTTC.